Sequencing of this T cell receptor (beta chain) was carried out in a study of blood T cell repertoires in COVID-19. Study overall: Sources were T cells, B-cell-depleted T cells, or PBMCs; the material itself was cDNA or gDNA.

This clone occurred a few times. During active infection, Seattle patients enrolled and were then monitored through disease. Some clones are missing from TCRdb's copy, which holds only in-frame ones; the method was immunoSEQ multiplex PCR. This repertoire shows about 370,000 clones, around 92% found once; its top ten account for around 3%. The CDR3 length is 14 residues. Germline CDR1 reads MDHEN; CDR2 reads SYDVKM. The J segment lost 7 bases and the V segment lost 7 bases, leaving 8 bases of the junction unmatched. V and J are TRBV28 and TRBJ2-7; 12 nucleotides match TRBD2. Sequenced material: peripheral blood. This receptor was taken from a woman aged 30 to 39 with COVID-19, enrolled during active disease. The CDR3 coding sequence is TGTGCCAGCATTGGCACTAGCGGGGGGCGAGAGCAGTACTTC. Its protein product is CASIGTSGGREQYF.